The present entry profiles one TCR beta chain with its context. Its specificity is not known. With 60 Vbeta and 13 Jbeta primers, the PCR was carried out. TCRdb keeps only in-frame clones here, not all; method: immunoSEQ multiplex PCR. The table records fewer than 250,000 clones, around 81% of them present only once. There were likely unrecorded immune exposures, though donors were nominally healthy when sampled. The data stem from a study of cytomegalovirus exposure and HLA in healthy donors. Study overall: Drawn from HLA-typed donors, around 85 million unique TCRs were held in an early data release.

Whole-study results and caveats: Across HLA loci, a later analysis found differing TCR association rates, with DRB1 most and HLA-C fewest.

The germline V gene has CDR1 SGHTS and CDR2 YDEGEE. V was trimmed by 1 base and J by 4 bases, leaving 11 bases between them. The CDR3 has 14 residues. This sequence originates from a man aged 18-30 years in good health and CMV-seronegative. The V and J genes are TRBV5-8 and TRBJ1-2, with D possibly matching TRBD1 (5 bases). The specimen was PBMCs. CDR3 DNA sequence: TGTGCCAGCAGCTTGCAGGGCACCTCCTATGGCTACACCTTC. Amino acids: CASSLQGTSYGYTF.